These 21 T cell receptor beta chains came from one sample sequenced in a study of T cells in Graves' hyperthyroidism and ophthalmopathy. The source material, RNA transcripts, was used to amplify TCR beta CDR3 regions. The primer set for the first-round RT-PCR of the TCR CDR3 was HTBI. MiXCR, run by TCRdb on the multiplex PCR reads, gives a single entry per CDR3 protein. The sample holds about 540,000 distinct CDR3 sequences, roughly 46% seen once. Sequenced sample: peripheral blood or thyroid tissue (not recorded which). These receptors all come from a woman in her late teens or twenties with Graves' hyperthyroidism.

The rearrangement links TRBV2 to TRBJ1-4, with 10 bases aligning to TRBD1. V shed 6 bases, J shed 3 bases, and the junction held 7 bases outside the gene matches. CDR1 and CDR2 (germline): SNHLY, FYNNEI. CDR3 size: 16 residues. CDR3 sequence: CASRTGTGASNEKLFF. In DNA, the CDR3 is TGTGCCAGCAGGACCGGGACAGGGGCTTCTAATGAAAAACTGTTTTTT.

The chain recombines TRBV20-1 with TRBJ1-2; the match to TRBD1 covers 11 bases. With V trimmed by 5 bases and J by 5 bases, 7 bases remained unmatched. Germline CDR1 and CDR2: DFQATT and SNEGSKA (reference sequence). This CDR3 spans 14 amino acids. CDR3 DNA sequence: TGCAGTGCTCCGGGACAGGGGGGGTTATATGGCTACACCTTC. Translation: CSAPGQGGLYGYTF.

The rearrangement uses TRBV10-1 and TRBJ1-1; D is uncertain. V gave up 2 bases and J gave up 1 base, with 5 bases separating them. The CDR3 covers 13 residues. From germline, CDR1 is WNHNN and CDR2 SYGVQD (reference sequence). CDR3 bases: TGCGCCAGCAGTGAGCTGGAGAACACTGAAGCTTTCTTT. This gives the protein CASSELENTEAFF.

Note on this clonotype: One end of the junction is discordant with germline, which a read error may explain. The rearrangement uses TRBV2 and TRBJ2-7; possible D gene TRBD2, 5 bases. The CDR3 spans 10 residues. Germline values: CDR1 SNHLY, CDR2 FYNNEI. The CDR3 protein is CACRRIGEYF. The CDR3 coding sequence is TGTGCCTGCAGGAGGATAGGCGAGTACTTC.

In its sample, this clonotype was seen a few times. The rearrangement uses TRBV27 and TRBJ2-5; no clear D. Trimming left V 5 bases short and J 6 bases short, with 13 bases between. Germline CDR1 and CDR2: MNHEY and SMNVEV (reference sequence). This CDR3 has 13 amino acids. The CDR3 DNA reads as TGTGCCAGCAGTACCCCCAGTGTAAAGACCCAGTACTTC. Protein: CASSTPSVKTQYF.

The chain uses TRBV29-1 and TRBJ1-6; the D is unclear. The CDR3 is 11 residues long. V was trimmed by 8 bases and J by 9 bases, leaving 11 bases between them. The germline V gene encodes CDR1 SQVTM and CDR2 ANQGSEA. This CDR3 is CSPTEGSPLHF. In DNA, the CDR3 is TGCAGCCCGACGGAGGGTTCACCCCTCCACTTT. The full variable domain, rest sourced from reference TRBV29-1 and TRBJ1-6, is SAVISQKPSRDICQRGTSLTIQCQVDSQVTMMFWYRQQPGQSLTLIATANQGSEATYESGFVIDKFPISRPNLTFSTLTVSNMSPEDSSIYLCSPTEGSPLHFGNGTRLTVT.

This clonotype appeared a few times. The CDR3 here is CASSFSATSGRAFIYTGELFF. The CDR3 region has the DNA TGTGCCAGCAGCTTCTCGGCGACTAGCGGGAGGGCTTTTATATATACCGGGGAGCTGTTTTTT. This chain uses TRBV7-3 with TRBJ2-2; 14 nucleotides agree with TRBD2. Germline CDR1 reads SGHTA; CDR2 reads FQGTGA. This CDR3 has 21 residues. The trim removed 3 bases at V and 5 bases at J, leaving 17 bases unmatched. Variable domain in full (rest from reference TRBV7-3 and TRBJ2-2): GAGVSQTPSNKVTEKGKYVELRCDPISGHTALYWYRQSLGQGPEFLIYFQGTGAADDSGLPNDRFFAVRPEGSVSTLKIQRTERGDSAVYLCASSFSATSGRAFIYTGELFFGEGSRLTVL.

This clonotype was counted between two and nine times. V and J are TRBV2 and TRBJ2-3; no definite D call. Germline CDR1 SNHLY, CDR2 FYNNEI. Trimming cost V 8 bases and J 7 bases, with 7 bases left between them. This CDR3 region has 10 residues. CDR3 loop: CASRGNTQYF. CDR3 nucleotides: TGTGCCAGCCGAGGAAATACGCAGTATTTT.

The chain employs TRBV2 and TRBJ2-1, with 11 bases lining up with TRBD2. The CDR3 length is 19 residues. The germline CDR1 and CDR2 sequences are SNHLY and FYNNEI. J was trimmed by 3 bases and V by 3 bases; bases with no gene match: 13. CDR3 coding DNA: TGTGCCAGCAGTGATACTAGCGGGAGAGAATTCCCCCGCTACAATGAGCAGTTCTTC. Translating it yields CASSDTSGREFPRYNEQFF.

This clonotype was recorded once. Without the conserved terminal phenylalanine or tryptophan, this CDR3 likely stems from a read error. It is unclear where the CDR3 begins or ends on the DNA, so no DNA is shown, and the CDR3 is as TCRdb lists it. The chain couples TRBV2 to TRBJ2-7; TRBD2 is the table's D call and was not checked against the DNA. The CDR3 is made up of 10 amino acids, end residues included. CDR1 SNHLY and CDR2 FYNNEI come from the germline V gene. This chain's CDR3 is CASSEDTGTS.

This clonotype has at least ten counts. The chain uses TRBV14 and TRBJ2-7; D possibly corresponds to TRBD2 (5 bases). The germline gives CDR1 SGHDN, CDR2 FVKESK. The CDR3 length is 13 residues. V gave up 3 bases and J gave up 2 bases, with 8 bases separating them. Written as DNA, the CDR3 is TGTGCCAGCAGCCATCGGACTGCCTACGAGCAGTACTTC. It is translated as CASSHRTAYEQYF.

J is TRBJ2-7 and V is TRBV20-1, with 11 bases matching TRBD2. The CDR3 is made up of 15 amino acids. CDR1 is DFQATT, CDR2 SNEGSKA, per germline (reference sequence). The ends lost 6 bases at V and 7 bases at J; junction bases unmatched: 14. The CDR3 sequence: CSAAIAGGPFYEQYF. CDR3 nucleotide sequence: TGCAGTGCGGCAATAGCGGGAGGGCCTTTCTATGAGCAGTACTTC.

This clonotype has a count of ten or more. V is TRBV3-1 and J is TRBJ2-7; the D call may be TRBD1 or TRBD2 (5 bases each). This CDR3 has 12 amino acids. CDR1 is LGHDT and CDR2 is YNNKEL in the germline V gene (reference sequence). Trimming took off 3 bases at V and 7 bases at J, with 10 bases between the two ends. CDR3 in DNA: TGTGCCAGCAGCCACTGGGGGAATGAGCAGTACTTC. Amino acids: CASSHWGNEQYF.

There are a few counts of this clonotype. The chain carries TRBV19 and TRBJ2-7; D may correspond to TRBD1 or TRBD2 (7 bases each). Germline-derived CDR1 and CDR2 are LNHDA and SQIVND (reference sequence). V lost 10 bases to trimming and J lost 5 bases, with 12 bases between them. The CDR3 covers 11 residues. CDR3: CATSGGDEQYF. CDR3 DNA: TGTGCCACTTCAGGGGGGGACGAGCAGTACTTC.

The genes are TRBV7-2 and TRBJ1-2; D is possibly TRBD1 (5 bases). There are 16 residues in the CDR3. V was trimmed by 5 bases and J by 7 bases, leaving 23 bases between them. Germline loops: CDR1 SGHTA, CDR2 FQGNSA. The CDR3 here is CASSGTSGIGGGGYTF. For the CDR3, the DNA is TGTGCCAGCAGCGGGACTAGCGGGATAGGAGGAGGTGGCTACACCTTC.

This sequence joins TRBV12-3 or TRBV12-4 and TRBJ1-2; TRBD1 agrees at 8 bases. The CDR3 sequence is 16 residues long. The J segment lost 4 bases and the V segment lost 3 bases, leaving 10 bases of the junction unmatched. In nucleotides, the CDR3 is TGTGCCAGCAGTTTCTGGACAGGGACGGGAACCTATGGCTACACCTTC. It yields the protein CASSFWTGTGTYGYTF.

The rearrangement links TRBV7-3 to TRBJ1-4; maybe TRBD1 (6 bases). The CDR3 consists of 21 residues. The V and J ends lost 5 bases and 4 bases respectively, with 32 bases between them. The germline V gene has CDR1 SGHTA and CDR2 FQGTGA. The CDR3 bases are TGTGCCAGCAGCACCCAACTCTATCCCCTGGACAGTCTACGAATTAATGAAAAACTGTTTTTT. It specifies CASSTQLYPLDSLRINEKLFF.

The table lists this clonotype with many counts. The J gene is TRBJ2-2, the V gene TRBV7-7; 11 nucleotides agree with TRBD1. With 5 bases clipped from V and 4 bases from J, the junction kept 6 bases outside the gene matches. CDR1 is SSHAT and CDR2 is FNYEAQ in the germline V gene (reference sequence). The CDR3 totals 16 residues. CDR3 in amino acids: CASSIGQGAGTGELFF. Written as DNA, the CDR3 is TGTGCCAGCAGCATAGGACAGGGGGCGGGCACCGGGGAGCTGTTTTTT. Combining the CDR3 with reference TRBV7-7 and TRBJ2-2 gives the whole variable domain GAGVSQSPRYKVTKRGQDVTLRCDPISSHATLYWYQQALGQGPEFLTYFNYEAQPDKSGLPSDRFSAERPEGSISTLTIQRTEQRDSAMYRCASSIGQGAGTGELFFGEGSRLTVL.

To note about this clonotype: Here the CDR3 omits its conserved ending phenylalanine or tryptophan, so a read error is the likely source. Because the CDR3's place on the DNA is in doubt, the DNA is left out and the CDR3 is given as listed by TCRdb. J is TRBJ2-5 and V is TRBV7-2; the table's D call, TRBD2, was not checked against the DNA. Germline CDR1 and CDR2: SGHTA and FQGNSA. From its first to its last residue, the CDR3 has 9 amino acids. The CDR3 protein is CASSQSGTS.

This clonotype was recorded a few times. This rearrangement joins TRBV14 to TRBJ2-7, with a weak D call TRBD2 (6 bases). This CDR3 spans 14 amino acids. The germline CDR1 and CDR2 sequences are SGHDN and FVKESK. Trimming cost V 5 bases and J 3 bases, with 14 bases left between them. The CDR3 coding sequence is TGTGCCAGCAGCTATACGGAGGGCTTCTACGAGCAGTACTTC. Encoded protein: CASSYTEGFYEQYF.

This clonotype has just a few counts. V gene TRBV7-8 combines with J gene TRBJ1-2, with 8 positions matching TRBD1. The CDR3 consists of 15 residues. Germline CDR1 and CDR2: SGHVS and FQNEAQ. V was clipped by 1 base and J by 11 bases; unmatched bases: 12. The CDR3 spells CASSLEGTGRENYTF. The CDR3 nucleotides are TGTGCCAGCAGCTTAGAGGGGACAGGCAGAGAGAATTACACCTTC.